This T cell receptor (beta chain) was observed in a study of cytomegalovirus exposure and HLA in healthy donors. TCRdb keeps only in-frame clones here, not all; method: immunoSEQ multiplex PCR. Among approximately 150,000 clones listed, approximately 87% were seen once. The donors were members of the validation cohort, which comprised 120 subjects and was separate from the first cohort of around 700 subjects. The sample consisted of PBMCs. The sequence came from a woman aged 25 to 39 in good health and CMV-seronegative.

The CDR3 nucleotides read TGTGCCAGCAGTAGTGGGACAGGCCGTGACTACGAGCAGTACTTC. It codes for CASSSGTGRDYEQYF. The rearrangement joins TRBV2 to TRBJ2-7, with 8 bases identical to TRBD1. J gave up 3 bases and V 5 bases, and 9 bases lay outside the gene matches. CDR1 is SNHLY, CDR2 FYNNEI, per germline. This CDR3 region has 15 residues.